The rows below give T cell receptor beta chains drawn from one sample of a study of blood T cell repertoires in COVID-19. Some clones are missing from TCRdb's copy, which holds only in-frame ones; the method was immunoSEQ multiplex PCR. This sample has about 260,000 clones, with about 87% found just once. The sequenced sample consisted of peripheral blood. These receptors all come from a middle-aged woman who had recovered from COVID-19. CDR3s include the opening cysteine and the closing phenylalanine or tryptophan. D genes are given only for firm matches. Where a row states a size, it is once, few, many or the class of an expanded clone; other rows omit it.

D: TRBD2; size: NA; V: TRBV7-2; J: TRBJ2-1; DNA: TGTGCCAGCAGCTTAAGGGACTACCTTCGAAATAAGCAGTTCTTC; CDR3: CASSLRDYLRNKQFF
D: NA; size: NA; V: TRBV28; J: TRBJ1-6; DNA: TGTGCCAGCAGAATCGCTAGTTCACCCCTCCACTTT; CDR3: CASRIASSPLHF
D: NA; size: NA; V: TRBV9; J: TRBJ1-2; DNA: TGTGCCAGCAGCGGCGAATATGGCTACACCTTC; CDR3: CASSGEYGYTF
D: TRBD1; size: few; V: TRBV5-1; J: TRBJ1-5; DNA: TGCGCCAGCAGCCCGGACGGGACAGGGTACAATCAGCCCCAGCATTTT; CDR3: CASSPDGTGYNQPQHF
D: NA; size: few; V: TRBV10-2; J: TRBJ1-2; DNA: TGCGCCAGCAGTCGGCAGGGCCATGGCTACACCTTC; CDR3: CASSRQGHGYTF
D: NA; size: once; V: TRBV16; J: TRBJ1-6; DNA: TGTGCCAGCAGCCAGGGGGCTGTTAATTCACCCCTCCACTTT; CDR3: CASSQGAVNSPLHF
D: NA; size: NA; V: TRBV12-5; J: TRBJ2-2; DNA: TGTGCTAGTGGTTTGGTACTTGGTTCGGGCACCGGGGAGCTGTTTTTT; CDR3: CASGLVLGSGTGELFF
D: NA; size: few; V: TRBV21-1; J: TRBJ1-1; DNA: TGTGCCAGCACGGCCGGCTGGGAGAGCACTGAAGCTTTCTTT; CDR3: CASTAGWESTEAFF
D: NA; size: NA; V: TRBV15; J: TRBJ1-5; DNA: TGTGCCAACTTTCGGGGGCCCCAGCATTTT; CDR3: CANFRGPQHF
D: TRBD1; size: NA; V: TRBV6-2/TRBV6-3; J: TRBJ2-7; DNA: TGTGCCAGCAGTAATCGGGACAGGGACTCCTACGAGCAGTACTTC; CDR3: CASSNRDRDSYEQYF
D: NA; size: NA; V: TRBV27; J: TRBJ1-1; DNA: TGTGCCAGCAGTTTATCGTCAGGGCTTAACACTGAAGCTTTCTTT; CDR3: CASSLSSGLNTEAFF
D: NA; size: NA; V: TRBV27; J: TRBJ2-1; DNA: TGTGCCAGCAGTTGGGGGGGCCACAATGAGCAGTTCTTC; CDR3: CASSWGGHNEQFF
D: NA; size: NA; V: TRBV9; J: TRBJ2-1; DNA: TGTGCCAGCAGCGTTCTTAGCGTCAGCCACCTCCAGTTCTTC; CDR3: CASSVLSVSHLQFF
D: NA; size: NA; V: TRBV5-1; J: TRBJ2-1; DNA: TGCGCCAGCAGCTTGGAAATGGGCTTGTACAATGAGCAGTTCTTC; CDR3: CASSLEMGLYNEQFF
D: NA; size: NA; V: TRBV27; J: TRBJ2-2; DNA: TGTGCCAGCGGTTCGGGGGATCGGCTTACGAACACCGGGGAGCTGTTTTTT; CDR3: CASGSGDRLTNTGELFF
D: TRBD1; size: once; V: TRBV27; J: TRBJ1-5; DNA: TGTGCCAGCAGCCAGACAGGGACTTTTCAGCCCCAGCATTTT; CDR3: CASSQTGTFQPQHF
D: TRBD1; size: NA; V: TRBV15; J: TRBJ2-1; DNA: TGTGCCACCAGCTCTTGGGGACAGGATGAGCAGTTCTTC; CDR3: CATSSWGQDEQFF
D: NA; size: few; V: TRBV18; J: TRBJ1-1; DNA: TGTGCCAGCTCCCCAGGGGAGAATGAAGCTTTCTTT; CDR3: CASSPGENEAFF
D: NA; size: NA; V: TRBV6-5; J: TRBJ1-4; DNA: TGTGCCAGCAGCAGGGCAGGAGAAAAACTGTTTTTT; CDR3: CASSRAGEKLFF
D: NA; size: few; V: TRBV6-5; J: TRBJ2-1; DNA: TGTGCCAGCAGATCTCGGCCGGGGGAGCAGTTCTTC; CDR3: CASRSRPGEQFF
D: TRBD1; size: NA; V: TRBV6-5; J: TRBJ1-1; DNA: TGTGCCAGCAGTTACTCGTGGCAGGGGGCTGAAGCTTTCTTT; CDR3: CASSYSWQGAEAFF
D: NA; size: NA; V: TRBV21-1; J: TRBJ2-1; DNA: TGTGCCAGCAGCAAAGGGGGGGATGAGCAGTTCTTC; CDR3: CASSKGGDEQFF
D: TRBD1; size: NA; V: TRBV6-2/TRBV6-3; J: TRBJ1-6; DNA: TGTGCCAGCAGTCTACAGGGGGCAAAATCACCCCTCCACTTT; CDR3: CASSLQGAKSPLHF
D: NA; size: NA; V: TRBV2; J: TRBJ2-3; DNA: TGTGCCAGCCACCAGTATTCAGATACGCAGTATTTT; CDR3: CASHQYSDTQYF
D: TRBD1; size: NA; V: TRBV4-3; J: TRBJ1-3; DNA: TGCGCCAGCAGCCAGGACAGGGGATCTGGAAACACCATATATTTT; CDR3: CASSQDRGSGNTIYF
D: NA; size: few; V: TRBV7-3; J: TRBJ1-5; DNA: TGTGCCAGCCAGGAGGGATATCAGCCCCAGCATTTT; CDR3: CASQEGYQPQHF
D: TRBD1; size: NA; V: TRBV24-1; J: TRBJ2-3; DNA: TGTGCCACCAGTGAGGGGACAGCCACCCTCACAGATACGCAGTATTTT; CDR3: CATSEGTATLTDTQYF
D: NA; size: few; V: TRBV4-3; J: TRBJ1-1; DNA: TGCGCCAGCAGCCTCGACTGGAGGTCGTCGGTGATTGGGACTGAAGCTTTCTTT; CDR3: CASSLDWRSSVIGTEAFF
D: NA; size: NA; V: TRBV27; J: TRBJ1-1; DNA: TGTGCCAGCAGTTTATTCAGAAACACTGAAGCTTTCTTT; CDR3: CASSLFRNTEAFF
D: TRBD1; size: NA; V: TRBV19; J: TRBJ2-2; DNA: TGTGCCAGTAGTATAGATCGAGAGGGGACAGGGGGCACCGGGGAGCTGTTTTTT; CDR3: CASSIDREGTGGTGELFF
D: TRBD1; size: once; V: TRBV2; J: TRBJ2-5; DNA: TGTGCCAGCAGGGTCGAACAGGGGGCGTGGGAGACCCAGTACTTC; CDR3: CASRVEQGAWETQYF
D: TRBD1; size: NA; V: TRBV9; J: TRBJ1-6; DNA: TGTGCCAGCAGCGCAGGACAGGGGACGGTTTATTCACCCCTCCACTTT; CDR3: CASSAGQGTVYSPLHF
D: NA; size: NA; V: TRBV6-5; J: TRBJ2-2; DNA: TGTGCCAGCAGTTACACGTCGGGGGCCGGGGAGCTGTTTTTT; CDR3: CASSYTSGAGELFF
D: TRBD2; size: NA; V: TRBV7-2; J: TRBJ2-7; DNA: TGTGCCAGCAGCTTAGCGGGGACTAGCAGGTCCTACGAGCAGTACTTC; CDR3: CASSLAGTSRSYEQYF
D: NA; size: once; V: TRBV25-1; J: TRBJ2-7; DNA: TGTGCCAGCAGTTCTTCCCGGGAGCAGTACTTC; CDR3: CASSSSREQYF
D: NA; size: few; V: TRBV7-9; J: TRBJ1-1; DNA: TGTGCCAGCAGCCCGTATATGAACACTGAAGCTTTCTTT; CDR3: CASSPYMNTEAFF